This TCR beta chain appears in the sequencing data of a study of breast tumors, draining lymph nodes, adjacent tissues (dated by TCRdb to the mid-2010s). Turning to the overall study: Breast cancer patients provided tumor, adjacent nontumor tissue and axillary lymph nodes, and the study compared the TCR beta repertoires across these three sources. In human breast cancer, the study set out to evaluate how tumor, surrounding tissue and draining lymph node repertoires relate to one another and whether T cells may move between these sites. Summary of the overall study and its limitations: Rather than being directly demonstrated, the conclusion that tumor T cells originate in lymph nodes was presented as consistent with a hypothesis. In luminal-like breast cancer, tumor and nontumor tissue repertoires resembled each other significantly more than in basal-like breast cancer. Tumor T-cell repertoires showed less diversity than lymph node repertoires and more diversity than nontumor tissue repertoires, and tumor T-cell repertoires showed preferential V and J gene usage. The data were considered consistent with most tumor T cells being derived from the lymph node and subsequently expanding within tumor tissue.

Adjacent samples consisted of nontumor breast tissue surrounding the tumor. This clonotype was seen ten or more times. The specificity of this receptor is unknown. It has no much larger one-base neighbor in the sample; base qualities were not kept. Sequencing used an Illumina HiSeq 2000. TCR beta chain libraries were generated through multiplex PCR amplification. The amplified TCR beta chain products were analyzed by high-throughput sequencing. TCRdb trimmed the raw reads at Q25, called clones with MiXCR and kept productive beta chains. Every entry covers one CDR3 protein and lists the most common genes and DNA from its rows. Present in this sample are 20,000 or so distinct CDR3 sequences, around two thirds of which were seen just once. The top ten clonotypes cover roughly 21% of the sample. V trim: 7 bases; J trim: 5 bases; unmatched bases: 6. CDR1 and CDR2 are read off the germline V gene as MGHRA and YSYEKL. Inclusive of the bounding cysteine and phenylalanine, the CDR3 is 14 residues long. Only the CDR3 portion is preserved as DNA: 42 bases, with reading frame beginning at the first base.

The rearrangement joined TRBV4-1 to TRBJ2-7, with 12 central nucleotides matching TRBD2. The sequence derives from a female donor with breast cancer. Some clones in this sample may be carry-over from other donors' samples. Sequenced sample: tumor-adjacent breast tissue. DNA sequence: TGCGCCAGCAACCCGAGACTAGCGGGAGACGAGCAGTACTTC. The encoded protein is CASNPRLAGDEQYF.